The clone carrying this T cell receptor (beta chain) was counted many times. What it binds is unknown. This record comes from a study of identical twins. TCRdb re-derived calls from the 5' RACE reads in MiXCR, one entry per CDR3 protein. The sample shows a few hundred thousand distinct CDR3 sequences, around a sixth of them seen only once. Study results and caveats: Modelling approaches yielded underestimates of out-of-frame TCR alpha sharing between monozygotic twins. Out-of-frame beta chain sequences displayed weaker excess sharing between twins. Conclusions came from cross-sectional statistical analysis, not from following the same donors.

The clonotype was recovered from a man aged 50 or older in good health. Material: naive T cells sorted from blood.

In DNA form, the CDR3 reads TGCAGCGTTGACGACAGGGATTTACGCTTCGACAATGAGCAGTTCTTC. This gives the protein CSVDDRDLRFDNEQFF. This chain connects TRBV29-1 to TRBJ2-1; 7 nucleotides match TRBD1. The junction had 13 bases not matched to a gene; V was cut back by 3 bases and J by 5 bases. CDR1 and CDR2 (germline): SQVTM, ANQGSEA. This CDR3 region has 16 residues.